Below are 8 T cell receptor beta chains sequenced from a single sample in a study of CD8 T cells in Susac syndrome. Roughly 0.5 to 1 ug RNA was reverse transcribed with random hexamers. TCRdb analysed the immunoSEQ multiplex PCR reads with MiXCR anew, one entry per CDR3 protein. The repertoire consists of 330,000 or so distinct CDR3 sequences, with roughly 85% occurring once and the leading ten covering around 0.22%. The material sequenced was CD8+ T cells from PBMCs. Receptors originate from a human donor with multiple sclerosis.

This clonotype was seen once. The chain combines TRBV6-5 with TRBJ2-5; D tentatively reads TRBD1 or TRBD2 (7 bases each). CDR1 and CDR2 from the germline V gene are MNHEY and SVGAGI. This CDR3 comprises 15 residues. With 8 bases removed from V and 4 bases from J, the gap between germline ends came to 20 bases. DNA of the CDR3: TGTGCCAGCGCCCCCCCAACAGGGGAGGGAGAGACCCAGTACTTC. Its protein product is CASAPPTGEGETQYF.

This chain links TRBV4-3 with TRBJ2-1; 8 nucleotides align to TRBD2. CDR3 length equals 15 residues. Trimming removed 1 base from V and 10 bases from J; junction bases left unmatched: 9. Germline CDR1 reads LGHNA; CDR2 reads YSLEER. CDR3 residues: CASSQAGTSLAEQFF. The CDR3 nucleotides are TGCGCCAGCAGCCAAGCCGGGACTAGTCTGGCAGAGCAGTTCTTC.

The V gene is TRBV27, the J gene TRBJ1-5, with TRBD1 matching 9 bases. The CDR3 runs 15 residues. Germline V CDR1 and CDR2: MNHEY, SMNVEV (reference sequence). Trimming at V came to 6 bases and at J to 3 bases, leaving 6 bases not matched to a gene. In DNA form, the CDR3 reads TGTGCCAGCAGGGGGGGACAGGGTGACAATCAGCCCCAGCATTTT. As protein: CASRGGQGDNQPQHF.

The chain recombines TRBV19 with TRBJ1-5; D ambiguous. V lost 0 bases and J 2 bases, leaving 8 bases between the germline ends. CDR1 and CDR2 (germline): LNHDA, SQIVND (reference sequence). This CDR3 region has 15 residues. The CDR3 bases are TGTGCCAGTAGTATAGAGGCTATGGGCAATCAGCCCCAGCATTTT. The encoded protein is CASSIEAMGNQPQHF.

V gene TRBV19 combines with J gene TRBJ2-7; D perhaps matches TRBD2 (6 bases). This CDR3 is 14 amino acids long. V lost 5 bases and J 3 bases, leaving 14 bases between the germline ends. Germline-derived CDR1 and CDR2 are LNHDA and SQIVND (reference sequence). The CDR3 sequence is CASSPGVNFYEQYF. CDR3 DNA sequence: TGTGCCAGTAGTCCGGGAGTAAATTTCTACGAGCAGTACTTC.

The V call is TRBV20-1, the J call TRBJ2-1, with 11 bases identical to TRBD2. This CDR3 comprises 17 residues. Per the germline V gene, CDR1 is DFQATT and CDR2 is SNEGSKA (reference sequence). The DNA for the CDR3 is TGCAGGGCGGCGGGACTAGCGGATAACCTCTCCTACAATGAGCAGTTCTTC. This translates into CRAAGLADNLSYNEQFF.

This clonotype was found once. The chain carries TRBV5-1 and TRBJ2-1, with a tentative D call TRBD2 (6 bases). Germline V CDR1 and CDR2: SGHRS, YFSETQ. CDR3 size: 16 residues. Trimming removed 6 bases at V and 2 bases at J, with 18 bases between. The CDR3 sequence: CASTSGTSAAYNEQFF. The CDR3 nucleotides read TGCGCCAGCACCTCCGGGACTTCCGCCGCCTACAATGAGCAGTTCTTC.

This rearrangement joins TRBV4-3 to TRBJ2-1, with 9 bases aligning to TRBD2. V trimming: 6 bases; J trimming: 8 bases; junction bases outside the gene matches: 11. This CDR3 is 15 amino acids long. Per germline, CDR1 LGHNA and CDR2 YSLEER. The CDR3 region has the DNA TGCGCCAGCAGTACTAGAGTTAGCGGGAGCGATGAGCAGTTCTTC. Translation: CASSTRVSGSDEQFF.